This T cell receptor (beta chain) appears in the sequencing data of a study of T cells in localized non-small cell lung cancer. General study results and limits: Uninvolved adjacent lung showed higher T cell clonality than tumor. Of the top 100 tumor clones, median around 55 were in adjacent lung, some 29 among its top 100.

Details on this clone: Its antigen is as yet unknown.

Germline lookup yields CDR1 SNHLY and CDR2 FYNNEI. V gave up 4 bases and J gave up 4 bases, with 17 bases separating them. The CDR3 loop spans 16 amino acids. TCRdb's copy holds only in-frame clones and misses some; the assay was immunoSEQ multiplex PCR. The repertoire holds 70,000 to 100,000 clones, with under 95% as singletons. The TCR sequence derives from a woman aged 35-75 years with stage II squamous cell lung carcinoma. This material consisted of PBMCs, taken before any cancer treatment. The rearrangement joins TRBV2 to TRBJ1-5, with D uncertain. The CDR3 loop reads CASSGSGDQRNQPQHF. Written as DNA, the CDR3 is TGTGCCAGCAGTGGGAGCGGGGATCAACGGAATCAGCCCCAGCATTTT.